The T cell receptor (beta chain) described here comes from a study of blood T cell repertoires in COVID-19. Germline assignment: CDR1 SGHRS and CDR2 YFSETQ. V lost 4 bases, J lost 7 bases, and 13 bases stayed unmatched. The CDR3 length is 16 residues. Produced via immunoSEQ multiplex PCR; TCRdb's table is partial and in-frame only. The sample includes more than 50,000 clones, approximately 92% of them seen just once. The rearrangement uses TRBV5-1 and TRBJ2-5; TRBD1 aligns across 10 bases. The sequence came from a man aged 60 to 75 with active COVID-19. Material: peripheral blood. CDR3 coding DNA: TGCGCCAGCAGCACGGCAGACAGGGGGCGAGGTGGGACCCAGTACTTC. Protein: CASSTADRGRGGTQYF.